This T cell receptor (beta chain) stems from a study of blood T cell repertoires in COVID-19. Study overall: In each case, the material was cDNA or gDNA derived from T cells, B-cell-depleted T cells, or PBMCs.

CDR1 is SGHAT, CDR2 FQNNGV, per germline. The CDR3 runs to 16 residues. The V segment lost 5 bases and the J segment 4 bases; nucleotides outside the gene matches: 9. Methods used by the authors: Quantification of nucleated cells was approximated via reference gene primer amplification. Assay: immunoSEQ multiplex PCR; the TCRdb copy retains only in-frame clones and omits some. V and J calls and clone size are those listed in that table; D and trimming were worked out from the DNA. The sample lists some 120,000 clones, roughly 80% occurring once. The chain has TRBV11-2 and TRBJ2-2; 8 bases fit TRBD2. The TCR sequence derives from a man between 70 and 80 years old with acute or convalescent COVID-19. Input material: peripheral blood. Here the CDR3 reads CASSPRSSGTTGELFF. The CDR3 nucleotides read TGTGCCAGCAGCCCCCGGAGTAGCGGGACCACCGGGGAGCTGTTTTTT.